A single sample is the source of the 5 T cell receptor beta chains below, sequenced in a study of blood T cells in healthy people across ages. A sample-barcoded 5' primer and a J-beta primer mix were used in a second PCR of roughly 6 to 11 cycles. TCRdb ran MiXCR on the 5' RACE reads and lists one entry per CDR3 protein. The sample contains hundreds of thousands of distinct CDR3 sequences, 25% of which appear only once. This sample also belongs to another study, concerning T cells of mothers and their children.

Material: blood. The source is a boy between 10 and 17 years old in good health.

A few counts support this clonotype. Compared with germline, one end of the junction differs, possibly owing to a read error. This rearrangement joins TRBV25-1 to TRBJ1-2, with TRBD1 as a possible D gene (6 bases). This CDR3 has 14 amino acids. CDR1 is MGHDK, CDR2 SYGVNS, per germline. This CDR3 is CASSGRGFGGRYAF. CDR3 nucleotides: TGTGCCAGCAGTGGCAGGGGTTTTGGGGGCCGCTACGCCTTC.

This clonotype was seen a handful of times. The chain recombines TRBV6-2 or TRBV6-3 with TRBJ1-1; 7 nucleotides line up with TRBD1. With 4 bases clipped from V and 4 bases from J, the junction kept 6 bases outside the gene matches. Per germline, CDR1 MNHEY and CDR2 SVGEGT. CDR3 length: 14 amino acids. The CDR3 region is CASSSATGLTEAFF. The CDR3 DNA follows: TGTGCCAGCAGTTCAGCGACAGGGCTCACTGAAGCTTTCTTT.

J is TRBJ2-7 and V is TRBV7-6; D is tentatively TRBD1 or TRBD2 (5 bases each). The germline V and J ends were trimmed by 5 bases and 5 bases, with 13 bases remaining between them. The length of the CDR3 is 13 residues. In germline, CDR1 is SGHVS, CDR2 FNYEAQ. The CDR3 DNA is TGTGCCAGCAGCCCACTAATGGGGGACGAGCAGTACTTC. Amino acids: CASSPLMGDEQYF.

This clonotype was counted between two and nine times. The chain links TRBV5-6 to TRBJ2-5, with TRBD1 matching 8 bases. The end of the DNA aligns better with TRBJ2-7, so the J call may be wrong. CDR1 is SGHDT and CDR2 is YYEEEE in the germline V gene. CDR3 length equals 15 residues. The CDR3: CASSLRQGSPHEQYF. The CDR3 DNA sequence: TGTGCCAGCAGCTTAAGACAGGGGAGCCCCCACGAGCAGTACTTC.

The chain employs TRBV7-9 and TRBJ2-7, with D uncertain. Trimming cost V 6 bases and J 6 bases, with 15 bases left between them. There are 13 residues in the CDR3. Germline loops: CDR1 SEHNR, CDR2 FQNEAQ (reference sequence). DNA for the CDR3: TGTGCCAGCAGTCTAATCCTGGGTTCCGAGCAGTACTTC. It yields the protein CASSLILGSEQYF. The full variable domain, with the rest looked up from reference TRBV7-9 and TRBJ2-7, is DTGVSQNPRHKITKRGQNVTFRCDPISEHNRLYWYRQTLGQGPEFLTYFQNEAQLEKSRLLSDRFSAERPKGSFSTLEIQRTEQGDSAMYLCASSLILGSEQYFGPGTRLTVT.